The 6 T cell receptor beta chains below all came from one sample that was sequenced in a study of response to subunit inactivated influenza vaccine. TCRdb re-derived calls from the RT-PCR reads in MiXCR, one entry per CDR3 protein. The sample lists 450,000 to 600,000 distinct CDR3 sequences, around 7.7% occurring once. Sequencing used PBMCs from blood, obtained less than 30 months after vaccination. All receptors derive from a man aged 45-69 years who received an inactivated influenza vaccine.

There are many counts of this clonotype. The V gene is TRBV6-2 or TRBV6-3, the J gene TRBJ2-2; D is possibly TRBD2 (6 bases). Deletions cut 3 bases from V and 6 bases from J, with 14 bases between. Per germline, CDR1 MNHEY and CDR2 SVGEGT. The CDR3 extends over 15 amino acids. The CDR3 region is CASSYSGLGAGELFF. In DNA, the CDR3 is TGTGCCAGCAGTTATTCGGGACTTGGAGCCGGGGAGCTGTTTTTT.

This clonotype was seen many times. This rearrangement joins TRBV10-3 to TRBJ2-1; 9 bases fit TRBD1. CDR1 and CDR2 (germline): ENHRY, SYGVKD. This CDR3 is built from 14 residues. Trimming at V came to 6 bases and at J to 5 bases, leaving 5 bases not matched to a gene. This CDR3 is CAIRTGQGNNEQFF. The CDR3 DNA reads TGTGCCATCAGAACGGGACAGGGTAACAATGAGCAGTTCTTC.

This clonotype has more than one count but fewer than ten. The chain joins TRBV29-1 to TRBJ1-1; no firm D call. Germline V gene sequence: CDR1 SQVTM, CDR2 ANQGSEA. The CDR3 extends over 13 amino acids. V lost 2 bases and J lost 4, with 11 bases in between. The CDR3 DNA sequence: TGCAGCGTTGAACGGTCCAAGGGCACTGAAGCTTTCTTT. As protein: CSVERSKGTEAFF.

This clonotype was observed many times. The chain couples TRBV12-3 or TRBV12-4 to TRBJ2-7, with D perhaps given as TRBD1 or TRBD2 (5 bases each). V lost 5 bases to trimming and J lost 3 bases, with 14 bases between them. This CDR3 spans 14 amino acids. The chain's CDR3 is CASSDRGRVYEQYF. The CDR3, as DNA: TGTGCCAGCAGTGATCGGGGCAGGGTCTACGAGCAGTACTTC.

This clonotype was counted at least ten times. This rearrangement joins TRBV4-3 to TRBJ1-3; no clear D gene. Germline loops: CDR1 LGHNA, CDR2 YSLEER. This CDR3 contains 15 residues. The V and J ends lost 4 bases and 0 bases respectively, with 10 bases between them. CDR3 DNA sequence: TGCGCCAGCAGCCGAGATACAAACTCTGGAAACACCATATATTTT. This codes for CASSRDTNSGNTIYF.

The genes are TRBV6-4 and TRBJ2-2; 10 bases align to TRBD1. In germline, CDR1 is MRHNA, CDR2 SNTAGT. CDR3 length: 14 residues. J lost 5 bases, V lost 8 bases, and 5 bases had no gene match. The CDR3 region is CASRRDRGTGELFF. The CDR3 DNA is TGTGCCAGCCGCCGGGACAGGGGAACCGGGGAGCTGTTTTTT.